These 6 T cell receptor beta chains were sequenced from one sample in a study of cytomegalovirus exposure and HLA in healthy donors. The PCR employed 60 Vbeta primers together with 13 Jbeta primers. TCRdb's table, derived via immunoSEQ multiplex PCR, lists solely in-frame clones and lacks some. The table has 200,000 to 250,000 clones, about 83% seen once. Source material: PBMCs. Receptors were obtained from a human donor in good health.

The chain couples TRBV5-4 to TRBJ2-1; 9 nucleotides match TRBD1. Losses at the gene ends were 6 bases for V and 4 bases for J; bases not matched to a gene: 8. Per germline, CDR1 SGHNT and CDR2 YYREEE (reference sequence). The CDR3 contains 15 residues. This CDR3 reads CASTGAGTGYNEQFF. Here the CDR3 DNA reads TGTGCCAGCACCGGGGCGGGGACAGGGTACAATGAGCAGTTCTTC.

This rearrangement joins TRBV4-2 to TRBJ2-7, with 7 bases matching TRBD2. With V trimmed by 4 bases and J by 5 bases, 17 bases remained unmatched. CDR3 length: 17 residues. Per germline, CDR1 LGHNA and CDR2 YNFKEQ. CDR3 DNA sequence: TGTGCCAGCAGCCGCACCGGAGGTGGGGGGGGATATGACGAGCAGTACTTC. Amino acid sequence: CASSRTGGGGGYDEQYF.

The chain recombines TRBV5-1 with TRBJ2-7; TRBD1 agrees at 7 bases. The germline V gene encodes CDR1 SGHRS and CDR2 YFSETQ. The CDR3 runs to 16 residues. Trimming took 3 bases from V and 0 from J; bases not matched to a gene: 9. The CDR3 spells CASSSQTGLFSYEQYF. Here the CDR3 DNA reads TGCGCCAGCAGCTCCCAGACAGGGCTTTTCTCCTACGAGCAGTACTTC.

The V and J genes are TRBV18 and TRBJ2-1, with D perhaps matching TRBD1 (6 bases). Germline V gene lookup returns CDR1 KGHSH and CDR2 LQKENI. This CDR3 has 14 amino acids. Trimming removed 6 bases at V and 6 bases at J, with 15 bases between. The CDR3 DNA follows: TGTGCCAGCTCCCACCCGGCGACAGGCAATGAGCAGTTCTTC. Its translation: CASSHPATGNEQFF.

The chain links TRBV4-2 to TRBJ1-2, with D unresolved. Germline lookup yields CDR1 LGHNA and CDR2 YNFKEQ. V gave up 0 bases and J gave up 9 bases, with 20 bases separating them. The CDR3 contains 16 residues. CDR3 sequence: CASSQDRVRIGESYTF. DNA of the CDR3: TGTGCCAGCAGCCAAGATCGGGTCAGGATCGGGGAGAGCTACACCTTC.

This clone was recorded only once. The rearrangement joins TRBV4-1 to TRBJ1-3, with 10 bases identical to TRBD1. The V gene's germline CDR1 is MGHRA and CDR2 YSYEKL. V trimming: 0 bases; J trimming: 1 base; junction bases outside the gene matches: 9. The CDR3 consists of 19 residues. DNA for the CDR3: TGCGCCAGCAGCCAAGATAGGACAGGGGGGGAAGTATCTGGAAACACCATATATTTT. Protein sequence: CASSQDRTGGEVSGNTIYF.